One and the same sample provided the 3 T cell receptor beta chains below, sequenced in a study of cytomegalovirus exposure and HLA in healthy donors. The primer mix had 60 Vbeta and 13 Jbeta primers. Profiling relied on immunoSEQ multiplex PCR, and the TCRdb table lists in-frame clones only, not all of them. This table holds 150,000 to 200,000 clones, 83% found once. Source material: PBMCs. The source of these receptors is a man over 45 in good health and CMV-seropositive.

This clone was counted between two and nine times. This chain uses TRBV6-6 with TRBJ2-1; D call uncertain. This CDR3 region has 16 residues. Trimming took 4 bases from V and 1 from J, leaving 14 bases between them. The germline gives CDR1 MNHNY, CDR2 SVGAGI (reference sequence). The chain's CDR3 is CASSFPSALSYNEQFF. The CDR3, as DNA: TGTGCCAGCAGTTTTCCTTCCGCGTTGTCCTACAATGAGCAGTTCTTC.

The CDR3 region is CASSLGGRGLYEQYF. The CDR3 bases are TGCGCCAGCAGCTTGGGCGGCAGGGGGCTATACGAGCAGTACTTC. This chain links TRBV5-1 with TRBJ2-7; 8 bases map to TRBD1. The trim removed 0 bases at V and 4 bases at J, leaving 6 bases unmatched. This CDR3 region has 15 residues. The germline V gene has CDR1 SGHRS and CDR2 YFSETQ. Full variable domain (remainder filled in from reference TRBV5-1 and TRBJ2-7): KAGVTQTPRYLIKTRGQQVTLSCSPISGHRSVSWYQQTPGQGLQFLFEYFSETQRNKGNFPGRFSGRQFSNSRSEMNVSTLELGDSALYLCASSLGGRGLYEQYFGPGTRLTVT.

The CDR3 DNA follows: TGCAGCGTAACCGGGACAGGTGTAGCTGGGGCCAACGTCCTGACTTTC. It specifies CSVTGTGVAGANVLTF. The chain uses TRBV29-1 and TRBJ2-6, with 8 bases that match TRBD1. V trimming: 6 bases; J trimming: 2 bases; junction bases outside the gene matches: 9. Germline CDR1 and CDR2: SQVTM and ANQGSEA. CDR3 length: 16 amino acids.